The clone carrying this T cell receptor beta chain was recorded many times. Antigen: not known. The sample belongs to a study of Graves' ophthalmopathy and Graves' hyperthyroidism. The study, taken as a whole, reports: Blood also harbored most expanded thyroid clonotypes above 0.001 frequency.

Amplification of the TCR beta CDR3 regions used RNA transcripts (as template). First-round RT-PCR with HTBI primers preceded a second-round multiplex PCR. TCRdb called the multiplex PCR reads again in MiXCR, with one record for every CDR3 protein. Counted here are about 640,000 distinct CDR3 sequences, about 41% occurring once; the ten biggest clones make up more than 2.5%. J was trimmed by 2 bases and V by 3 bases; bases with no gene match: 7. In germline, CDR1 is DFQATT, CDR2 SNEGSKA (reference sequence). CDR3 length equals 15 residues. The starting material, 8 to 10 ml of fresh peripheral blood, provided the PBMCs.

The source of this sequence is an adult man with Graves' ophthalmopathy. Sequencing was performed on peripheral blood. The chain uses TRBV20-1 and TRBJ1-3; TRBD1 aligns across 7 bases. The CDR3: CSARWGTDPGNTIYF. The CDR3 nucleotides read TGCAGTGCTAGGTGGGGGACAGATCCTGGAAACACCATATATTTT.